The rows below give T cell receptor beta chains drawn from one sample of a study of shared clonotypes between healthy human individuals. Clones were read by immunoSEQ multiplex PCR, and TCRdb kept only the in-frame ones, dropping some. The sample lists 1.4 million or so clones, about 98.5% occurring once. Sequencing input: naive CD4+ T cells sorted from blood. The receptors come from a man in his thirties or forties in good health. The CDR3 runs from the conserved cysteine through the conserved F or W. A D gene is named only where the DNA matches it firmly. Clone sizes are given selectively: once, few, many, or a class where the clone is expanded.

v_gene,abundance,d_gene,j_gene,CDR3aa,CDR3nt
TRBV27,NA,TRBD2,TRBJ2-7,CASSPGTSGRAMRQYF,TGTGCCAGCAGTCCCGGGACTAGCGGGAGGGCCATGCGGCAGTACTTC
TRBV1,NA,NA,TRBJ2-4,CTSSQSLARPRAKNIQYF,TGCACCAGCAGCCAATCACTAGCGCGACCGCGCGCCAAAAACATTCAGTACTTC
TRBV5-1,NA,NA,TRBJ2-2,CASSLVGGGIGELFF,TGCGCCAGCAGCTTGGTTGGAGGGGGAATCGGGGAGCTGTTTTTT
TRBV6-5,NA,TRBD1,TRBJ1-1,CASRRTGLNTEAFF,TGTGCCAGCAGAAGGACAGGTCTGAACACTGAAGCTTTCTTT
TRBV11-2,NA,NA,TRBJ1-1,CASSLDGASTEAFF,TGTGCCAGCAGCTTAGACGGGGCATCCACTGAAGCTTTCTTT
TRBV5-1,NA,NA,TRBJ2-1,CASSPLNDNEQFF,TGCGCCAGCAGCCCGTTAAACGACAATGAGCAGTTCTTC
TRBV11-2,NA,NA,TRBJ2-5,CASSVQGSREETQYF,TGTGCCAGCAGCGTTCAAGGCTCCCGGGAAGAGACCCAGTACTTC
TRBV6-5,NA,NA,TRBJ1-5,CASREGYSNQPQHF,TGTGCCAGCAGGGAAGGCTATAGCAATCAGCCCCAGCATTTT
TRBV11-2,NA,TRBD2,TRBJ2-3,CASSLGSGRPDTQYF,TGTGCCAGCAGCTTAGGGAGCGGGAGACCAGATACGCAGTATTTT
TRBV4-3,NA,NA,TRBJ1-1,CASSHGTLETEAFF,TGCGCCAGCAGCCACGGGACTCTTGAGACTGAAGCTTTCTTT
TRBV6-1,NA,NA,TRBJ2-1,CASSPVGGVGNEQFF,TGTGCCAGCAGCCCCGTTGGGGGCGTCGGCAATGAGCAGTTCTTC
TRBV9,NA,TRBD2,TRBJ2-3,CASSVALAGLTDTQYF,TGTGCCAGCAGCGTAGCACTAGCGGGACTCACAGATACGCAGTATTTT
TRBV7-8,NA,TRBD2,TRBJ2-2,CASSLFSLGLAGGAGELFF,TGTGCCAGCAGCTTATTTTCCCTGGGACTAGCGGGAGGCGCCGGGGAGCTGTTTTTT
TRBV5-5,NA,TRBD1,TRBJ1-2,CASSLVDEGSMTGRNGYTF,TGTGCCAGCAGCTTGGTTGACGAGGGATCAATGACAGGGAGGAATGGCTACACCTTC
TRBV29-1,NA,TRBD1,TRBJ1-1,CSVVGQGVEAFF,TGCAGCGTTGTGGGACAGGGGGTTGAAGCTTTCTTT
TRBV23-1,NA,NA,TRBJ1-2,CASSLPMALSREYGYTF,TGCGCCAGCAGTCTTCCAATGGCACTCTCAAGGGAATATGGCTACACCTTC
TRBV6-5,NA,NA,TRBJ1-1,CASGSDSVNTEAFF,TGTGCCAGCGGATCGGACAGCGTGAACACTGAAGCTTTCTTT
TRBV5-1,NA,NA,TRBJ1-5,CASSMTGDQPQHF,TGCGCCAGCAGCATGACCGGGGATCAGCCCCAGCATTTT
TRBV4-3,NA,TRBD1,TRBJ2-2,CASSQGWSGGTGELFF,TGCGCCAGCAGCCAAGGGTGGTCAGGGGGTACCGGGGAGCTGTTTTTT
TRBV5-4,NA,NA,TRBJ2-4,CASSTATSPAIQYF,TGTGCCAGCAGCACCGCGACTAGTCCGGCAATTCAGTACTTC
TRBV18,NA,TRBD2,TRBJ2-3,CASSPPGLGLDTQYF,TGTGCCAGCTCGCCCCCGGGACTAGGGTTGGATACGCAGTATTTT
TRBV5-1,NA,NA,TRBJ2-3,CASSSIATDTQYF,TGCGCCAGCAGCTCCATAGCCACAGATACGCAGTATTTT
TRBV18,NA,NA,TRBJ2-3,CASSRRGVGANTDTQYF,TGTGCCAGCTCCCGACGCGGGGTAGGGGCCAACACAGATACGCAGTATTTT
TRBV5-4,NA,TRBD2,TRBJ2-1,CASSSGLALNNEQFF,TGTGCCAGCAGCTCGGGACTAGCACTGAACAATGAGCAGTTCTTC
TRBV28,NA,NA,TRBJ1-4,CASRPPGALEKLFF,TGTGCCAGCAGGCCTCCGGGGGCCCTTGAAAAACTGTTTTTT
TRBV27,NA,NA,TRBJ1-4,CASSFQGGDEKLFF,TGTGCCAGCAGTTTCCAAGGAGGGGATGAAAAACTGTTTTTT
TRBV28,NA,NA,TRBJ2-2,CASSPTPGDYGELFF,TGTGCCAGCAGTCCTACTCCAGGGGATTACGGGGAGCTGTTTTTT
TRBV14,once,NA,TRBJ1-4,CASSQVSGWGKLFF,TGTGCCAGCAGCCAAGTTTCAGGGTGGGGAAAACTGTTTTTT
TRBV25-1,NA,NA,TRBJ2-1,CASSGGFEANNEQFF,TGTGCCAGCAGTGGCGGGTTTGAGGCCAACAATGAGCAGTTCTTC
TRBV5-3,NA,TRBD2,TRBJ2-5,CARSSTSGLATETQYF,TGTGCCAGAAGTTCGACTTCGGGACTAGCTACAGAGACCCAGTACTTC
TRBV7-2,NA,NA,TRBJ2-1,CASSLMGGRLFYNEQFF,TGTGCCAGCAGCTTAATGGGGGGGCGCTTATTCTACAATGAGCAGTTCTTC
TRBV30,NA,NA,TRBJ2-7,CAWKVGVYEQYF,TGTGCCTGGAAGGTGGGGGTATACGAGCAGTACTTC
TRBV7-9,once,TRBD2,TRBJ2-1,CASNIVAGGGNEQFF,TGTGCCAGCAACATAGTAGCGGGAGGTGGGAATGAGCAGTTCTTC
TRBV18,NA,TRBD1,TRBJ2-1,CASSTDRVGEQFF,TGTGCCAGCTCAACCGACAGGGTGGGTGAGCAGTTCTTC
TRBV10-3,NA,NA,TRBJ2-1,CAISESNRGTLYNEQFF,TGTGCCATCAGTGAGTCGAATCGGGGGACCCTATACAATGAGCAGTTCTTC
TRBV18,once,TRBD2,TRBJ2-7,CASSSGLADLREQYF,TGTGCCAGCTCATCGGGACTAGCGGACCTTCGGGAGCAGTACTTC
TRBV18,NA,NA,TRBJ1-1,CASSPLPGQQNTEAFF,TGTGCCAGCTCACCATTACCGGGACAACAGAACACTGAAGCTTTCTTT
TRBV29-1,once,NA,TRBJ2-3,CSAATDFTDTQYF,TGCAGCGCTGCGACAGATTTCACAGATACGCAGTATTTT
TRBV5-1,NA,NA,TRBJ1-1,CASSIRDGDNTEAFF,TGCGCCAGCAGCATACGCGACGGGGATAACACTGAAGCTTTCTTT
TRBV15,NA,TRBD1,TRBJ1-2,CATSRDTTGLGYTF,TGTGCCACCAGCAGAGATACGACAGGGTTGGGCTACACCTTC
TRBV6-6,once,TRBD1,TRBJ1-2,CASSPTGTVYGYTF,TGTGCCAGCAGCCCAACCGGGACAGTCTATGGCTACACCTTC
TRBV5-6,NA,TRBD1,TRBJ2-7,CASRPGQDLSYEQYF,TGTGCCAGCAGGCCGGGACAGGACCTCTCCTACGAGCAGTACTTC
TRBV9,NA,TRBD1,TRBJ2-2,CASSVLGQLNLNTGELFF,TGTGCCAGCAGCGTACTGGGACAGCTAAACTTGAACACCGGGGAGCTGTTTTTT
TRBV30,NA,TRBD2,TRBJ2-1,CTWSLTSGSGGEQFF,TGTACCTGGAGTTTGACTAGCGGGAGCGGTGGAGAGCAGTTCTTC
TRBV9,NA,NA,TRBJ2-2,CASSVRIEGTGELFF,TGTGCCAGCAGCGTTCGCATCGAGGGCACCGGGGAGCTGTTTTTT
TRBV5-4,NA,NA,TRBJ2-1,CASSPNSGGSYNEQFF,TGTGCCAGCAGCCCTAATAGCGGAGGCTCCTACAATGAGCAGTTCTTC
TRBV11-3,NA,NA,TRBJ1-1,CASSSGPSREAFF,TGTGCCAGCAGCTCGGGACCTTCTAGGGAAGCTTTCTTT
TRBV27,NA,TRBD1,TRBJ1-1,CASSFMTGGWGTEAFF,TGTGCCAGCAGTTTTATGACAGGGGGCTGGGGCACTGAAGCTTTCTTT
TRBV27,NA,TRBD2,TRBJ2-2,CASSSLGLAGGLGELFF,TGTGCCAGCAGTTCTCTAGGACTAGCGGGAGGGCTCGGGGAGCTGTTTTTT
TRBV15,NA,NA,TRBJ2-7,CATSSPGLSSYEQYF,TGTGCCACCAGCAGCCCGGGTCTCAGCTCCTACGAGCAGTACTTC
TRBV2,NA,NA,TRBJ1-2,CASNREGALDYGYTF,TGTGCCAGCAACAGGGAAGGGGCCCTCGACTATGGCTACACCTTC
TRBV30,NA,NA,TRBJ2-2,CAWSVGGTGELFF,TGTGCCTGGAGTGTTGGGGGAACCGGGGAGCTGTTTTTT
TRBV11-2,NA,NA,TRBJ2-1,CASSLGPARKKYNEQFF,TGTGCCAGCAGCTTAGGTCCGGCGAGGAAAAAATACAATGAGCAGTTCTTC
TRBV23-1,NA,NA,TRBJ2-7,CASSLTDRSSYEQYF,TGCGCCAGCAGTCTTACCGATCGGAGCTCCTACGAGCAGTACTTC
TRBV7-2,NA,TRBD1,TRBJ2-1,CASRPTGGDYNEQFF,TGTGCCAGCAGGCCGACAGGGGGGGACTACAATGAGCAGTTCTTC